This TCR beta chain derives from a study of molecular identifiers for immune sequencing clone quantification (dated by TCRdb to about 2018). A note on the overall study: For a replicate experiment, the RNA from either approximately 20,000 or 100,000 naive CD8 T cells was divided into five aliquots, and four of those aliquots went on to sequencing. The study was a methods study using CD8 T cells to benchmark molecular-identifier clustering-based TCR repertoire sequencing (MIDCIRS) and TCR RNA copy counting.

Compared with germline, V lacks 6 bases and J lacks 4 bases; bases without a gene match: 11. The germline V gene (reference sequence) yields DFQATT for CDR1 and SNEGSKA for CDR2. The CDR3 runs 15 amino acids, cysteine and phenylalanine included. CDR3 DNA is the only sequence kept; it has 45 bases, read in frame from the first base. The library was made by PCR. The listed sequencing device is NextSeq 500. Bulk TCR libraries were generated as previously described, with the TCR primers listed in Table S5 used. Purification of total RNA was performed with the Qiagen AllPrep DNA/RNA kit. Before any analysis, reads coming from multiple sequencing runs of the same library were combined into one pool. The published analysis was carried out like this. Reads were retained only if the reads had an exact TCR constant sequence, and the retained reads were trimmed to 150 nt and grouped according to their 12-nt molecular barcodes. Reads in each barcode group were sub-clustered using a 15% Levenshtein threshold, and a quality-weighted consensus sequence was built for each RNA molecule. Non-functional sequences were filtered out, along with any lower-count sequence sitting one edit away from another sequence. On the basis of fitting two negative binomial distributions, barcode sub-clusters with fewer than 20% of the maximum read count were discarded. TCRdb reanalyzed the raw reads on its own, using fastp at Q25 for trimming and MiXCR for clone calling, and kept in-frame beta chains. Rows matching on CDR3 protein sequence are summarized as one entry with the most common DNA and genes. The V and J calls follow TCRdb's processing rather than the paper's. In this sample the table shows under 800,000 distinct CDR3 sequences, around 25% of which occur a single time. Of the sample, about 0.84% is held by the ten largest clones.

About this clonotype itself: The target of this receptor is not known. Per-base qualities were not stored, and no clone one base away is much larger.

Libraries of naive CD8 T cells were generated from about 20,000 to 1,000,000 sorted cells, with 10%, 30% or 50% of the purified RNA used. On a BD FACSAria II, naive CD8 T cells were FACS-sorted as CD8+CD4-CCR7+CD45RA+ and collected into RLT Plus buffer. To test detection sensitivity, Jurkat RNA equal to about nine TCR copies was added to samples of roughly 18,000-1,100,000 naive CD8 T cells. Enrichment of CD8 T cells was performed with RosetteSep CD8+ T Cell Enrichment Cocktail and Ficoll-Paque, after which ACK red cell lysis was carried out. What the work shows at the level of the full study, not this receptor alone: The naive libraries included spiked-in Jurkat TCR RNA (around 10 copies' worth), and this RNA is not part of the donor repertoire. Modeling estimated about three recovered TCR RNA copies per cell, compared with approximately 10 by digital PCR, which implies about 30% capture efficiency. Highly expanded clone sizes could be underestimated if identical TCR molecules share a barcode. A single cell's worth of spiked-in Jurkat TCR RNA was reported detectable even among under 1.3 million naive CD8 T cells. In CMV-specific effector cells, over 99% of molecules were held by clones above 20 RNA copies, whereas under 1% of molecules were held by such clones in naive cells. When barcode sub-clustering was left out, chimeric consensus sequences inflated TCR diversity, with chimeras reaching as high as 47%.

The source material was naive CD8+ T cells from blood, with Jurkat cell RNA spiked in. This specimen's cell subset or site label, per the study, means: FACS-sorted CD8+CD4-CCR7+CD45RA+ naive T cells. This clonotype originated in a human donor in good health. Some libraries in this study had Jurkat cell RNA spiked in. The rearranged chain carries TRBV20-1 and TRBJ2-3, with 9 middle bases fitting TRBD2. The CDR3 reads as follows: CSAPPLAGTSDTQYF. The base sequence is TGCAGTGCACCGCCCCTAGCGGGGACCTCAGATACGCAGTATTTT.